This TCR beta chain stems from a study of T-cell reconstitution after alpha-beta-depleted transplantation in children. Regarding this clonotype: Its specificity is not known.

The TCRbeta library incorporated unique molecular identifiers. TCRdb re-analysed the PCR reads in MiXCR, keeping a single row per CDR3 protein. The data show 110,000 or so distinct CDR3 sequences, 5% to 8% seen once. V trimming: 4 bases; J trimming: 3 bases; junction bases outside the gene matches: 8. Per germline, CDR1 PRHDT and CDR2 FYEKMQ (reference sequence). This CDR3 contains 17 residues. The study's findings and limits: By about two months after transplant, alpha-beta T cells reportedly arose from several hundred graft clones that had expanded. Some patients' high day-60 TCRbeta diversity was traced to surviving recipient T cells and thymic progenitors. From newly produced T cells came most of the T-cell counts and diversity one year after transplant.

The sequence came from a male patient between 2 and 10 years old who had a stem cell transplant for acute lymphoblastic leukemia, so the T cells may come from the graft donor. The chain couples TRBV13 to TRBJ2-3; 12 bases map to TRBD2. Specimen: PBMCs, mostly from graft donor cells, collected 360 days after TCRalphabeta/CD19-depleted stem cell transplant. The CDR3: CASSSGLAGSGTDTQYF. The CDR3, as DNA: TGTGCCAGCAGCTCCGGACTAGCGGGGAGCGGGACAGATACGCAGTATTTT. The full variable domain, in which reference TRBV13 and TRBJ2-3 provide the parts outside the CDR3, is AAGVIQSPRHLIKEKRETATLKCYPIPRHDTVYWYQQGPGQDPQFLISFYEKMQSDKGSIPDRFSAQQFSDYHSELNMSSLELGDSALYFCASSSGLAGSGTDTQYFGPGTRLTVL.